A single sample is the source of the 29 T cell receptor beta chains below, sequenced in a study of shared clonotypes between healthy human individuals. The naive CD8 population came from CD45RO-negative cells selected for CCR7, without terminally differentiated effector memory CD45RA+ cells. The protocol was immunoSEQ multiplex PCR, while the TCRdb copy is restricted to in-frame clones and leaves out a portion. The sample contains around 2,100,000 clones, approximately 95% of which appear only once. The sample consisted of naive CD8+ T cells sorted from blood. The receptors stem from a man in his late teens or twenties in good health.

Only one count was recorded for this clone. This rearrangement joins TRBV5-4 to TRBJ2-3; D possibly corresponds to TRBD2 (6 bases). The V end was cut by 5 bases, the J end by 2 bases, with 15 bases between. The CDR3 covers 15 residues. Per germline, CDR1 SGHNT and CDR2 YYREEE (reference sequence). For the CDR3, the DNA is TGTGCCAGCAGTACCCCGGAGGGCTTCACAGATACGCAGTATTTT. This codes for CASSTPEGFTDTQYF.

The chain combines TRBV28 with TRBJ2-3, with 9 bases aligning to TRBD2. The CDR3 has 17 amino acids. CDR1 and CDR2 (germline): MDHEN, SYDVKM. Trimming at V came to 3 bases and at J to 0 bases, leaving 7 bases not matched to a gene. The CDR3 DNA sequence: TGTGCCAGCAGTTTGGAACTAGCGGGTACTAGCACAGATACGCAGTATTTT. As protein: CASSLELAGTSTDTQYF.

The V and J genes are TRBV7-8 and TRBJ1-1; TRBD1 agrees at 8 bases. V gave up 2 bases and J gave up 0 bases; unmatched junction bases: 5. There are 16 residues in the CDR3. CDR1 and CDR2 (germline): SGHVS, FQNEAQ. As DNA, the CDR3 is TGTGCCAGCAGCTTATACGACAGGGGAATGAACACTGAAGCTTTCTTT. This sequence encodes CASSLYDRGMNTEAFF.

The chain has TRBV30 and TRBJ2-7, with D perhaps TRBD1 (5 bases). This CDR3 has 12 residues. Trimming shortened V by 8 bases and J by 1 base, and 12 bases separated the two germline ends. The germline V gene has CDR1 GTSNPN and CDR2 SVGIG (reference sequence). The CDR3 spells CALGTGSYEQYF. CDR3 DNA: TGTGCCCTCGGCACAGGTTCCTACGAGCAGTACTTC.

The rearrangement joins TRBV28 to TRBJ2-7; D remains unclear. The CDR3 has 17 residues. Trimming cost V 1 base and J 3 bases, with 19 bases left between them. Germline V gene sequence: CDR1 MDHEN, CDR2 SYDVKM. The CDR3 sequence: CASSLFQDLSFHYEQYF. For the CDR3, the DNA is TGTGCCAGCAGTTTATTCCAGGACCTATCCTTCCACTACGAGCAGTACTTC.

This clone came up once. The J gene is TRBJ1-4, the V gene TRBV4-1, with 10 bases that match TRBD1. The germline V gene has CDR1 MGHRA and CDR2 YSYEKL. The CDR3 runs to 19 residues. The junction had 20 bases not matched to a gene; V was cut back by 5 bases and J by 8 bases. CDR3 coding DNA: TGCGCCAGCAGCTACCCACCCGGACAGGGGGTTTCCCCCGAAGAAAAACTGTTTTTT. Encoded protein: CASSYPPGQGVSPEEKLFF.

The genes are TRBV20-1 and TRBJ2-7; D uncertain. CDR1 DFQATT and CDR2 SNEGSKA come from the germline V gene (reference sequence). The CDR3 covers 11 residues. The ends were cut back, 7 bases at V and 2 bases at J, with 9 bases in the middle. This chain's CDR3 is CSVLNAYEQYF. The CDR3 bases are TGCAGTGTCCTCAATGCCTACGAGCAGTACTTC.

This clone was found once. The CDR3 DNA is TGTGCCAGCAGCAGGGGACTAGCGGCCCATCAGTTCTTC. Protein sequence: CASSRGLAAHQFF. The rearrangement uses TRBV7-2 and TRBJ2-1; 11 nucleotides agree with TRBD2. This CDR3 is built from 13 residues. J was trimmed by 13 bases and V by 5 bases; bases with no gene match: 7. Germline V lookup: CDR1 SGHTA, CDR2 FQGNSA.

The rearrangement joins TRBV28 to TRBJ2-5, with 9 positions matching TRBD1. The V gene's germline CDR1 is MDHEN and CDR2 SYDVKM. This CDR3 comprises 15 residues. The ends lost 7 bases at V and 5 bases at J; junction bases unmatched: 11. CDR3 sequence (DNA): TGTGCCAGCACGGGTTCGACAGGGGGAACGGAGACCCAGTACTTC. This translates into CASTGSTGGTETQYF. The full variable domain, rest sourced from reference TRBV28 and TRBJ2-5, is DVKVTQSSRYLVKRTGEKVFLECVQDMDHENMFWYRQDPGLGLRLIYFSYDVKMKEKGDIPEGYSVSREKKERFSLILESASTNQTSMYLCASTGSTGGTETQYFGPGTRLLVL.

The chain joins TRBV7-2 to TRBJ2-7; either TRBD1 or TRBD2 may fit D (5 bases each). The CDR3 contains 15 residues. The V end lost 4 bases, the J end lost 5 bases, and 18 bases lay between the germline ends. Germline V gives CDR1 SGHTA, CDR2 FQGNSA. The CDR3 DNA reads TGTGCCAGCAGCTCCCGGGGCGCCAGGTTCGACGAGCAGTACTTC. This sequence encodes CASSSRGARFDEQYF.

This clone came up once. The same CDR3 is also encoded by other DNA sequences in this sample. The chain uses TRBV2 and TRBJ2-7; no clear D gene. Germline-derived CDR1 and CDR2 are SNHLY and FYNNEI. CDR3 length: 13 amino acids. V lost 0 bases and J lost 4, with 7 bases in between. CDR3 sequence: CASSEALLYEQYF. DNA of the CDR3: TGTGCCAGCAGTGAAGCGCTTTTGTACGAGCAGTACTTC. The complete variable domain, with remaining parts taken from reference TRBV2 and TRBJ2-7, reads EPEVTQTPSHQVTQMGQEVILRCVPISNHLYFYWYRQILGQKVEFLVSFYNNEISEKSEIFDDQFSVERPDGSNFTLKIRSTKLEDSAMYFCASSEALLYEQYFGPGTRLTVT.

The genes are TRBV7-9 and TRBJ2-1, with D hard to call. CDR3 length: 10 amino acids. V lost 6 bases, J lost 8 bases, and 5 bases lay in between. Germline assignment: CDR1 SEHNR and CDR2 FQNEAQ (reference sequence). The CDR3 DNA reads TGTGCCAGCAGTTCGGATGAGCAGTTCTTC. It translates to CASSSDEQFF.

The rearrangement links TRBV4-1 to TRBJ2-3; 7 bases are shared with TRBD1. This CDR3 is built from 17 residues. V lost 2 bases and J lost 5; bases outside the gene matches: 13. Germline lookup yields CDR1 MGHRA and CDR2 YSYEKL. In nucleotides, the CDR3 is TGCGCCAGCAGCCAACCTAATACAGGGGACCCTCGAGATACGCAGTATTTT. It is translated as CASSQPNTGDPRDTQYF.

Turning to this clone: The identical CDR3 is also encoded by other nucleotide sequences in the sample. The CDR3 DNA reads as TGTGCCAGCAGTTCCGACAGGGGGAATCAGCCCCAGCATTTT. Translation: CASSSDRGNQPQHF. V and J are TRBV6-5 and TRBJ1-5; 9 bases align to TRBD1. In germline, CDR1 is MNHEY, CDR2 SVGAGI. This CDR3 is 14 amino acids long. Losses at the gene ends were 4 bases for V and 4 bases for J; bases not matched to a gene: 2.

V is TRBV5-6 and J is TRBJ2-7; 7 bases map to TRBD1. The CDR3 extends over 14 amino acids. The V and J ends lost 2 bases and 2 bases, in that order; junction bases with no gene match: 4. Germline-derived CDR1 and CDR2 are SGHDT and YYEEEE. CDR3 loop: CASSFTGDTYEQYF. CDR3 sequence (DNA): TGTGCCAGCAGCTTTACAGGGGACACCTACGAGCAGTACTTC.

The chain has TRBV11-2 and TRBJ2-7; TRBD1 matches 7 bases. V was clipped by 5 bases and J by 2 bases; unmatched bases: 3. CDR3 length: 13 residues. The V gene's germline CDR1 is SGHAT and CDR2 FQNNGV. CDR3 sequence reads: CASSQGQAYEQYF. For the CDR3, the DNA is TGTGCCAGCAGCCAAGGACAGGCCTACGAGCAGTACTTC.

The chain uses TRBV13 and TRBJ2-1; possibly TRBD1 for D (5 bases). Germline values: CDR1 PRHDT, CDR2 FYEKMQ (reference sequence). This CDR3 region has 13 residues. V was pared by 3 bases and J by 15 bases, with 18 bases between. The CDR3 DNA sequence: TGTGCCAGCAGCTTGGCCCCGCAGCCAAGGGGGTTCTTC. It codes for CASSLAPQPRGFF.

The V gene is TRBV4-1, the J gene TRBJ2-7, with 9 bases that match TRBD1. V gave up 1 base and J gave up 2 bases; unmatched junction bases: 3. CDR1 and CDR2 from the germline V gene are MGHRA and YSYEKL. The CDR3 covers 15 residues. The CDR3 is CASSQVTGGTYEQYF. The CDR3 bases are TGCGCCAGCAGCCAAGTGACAGGGGGGACCTACGAGCAGTACTTC.

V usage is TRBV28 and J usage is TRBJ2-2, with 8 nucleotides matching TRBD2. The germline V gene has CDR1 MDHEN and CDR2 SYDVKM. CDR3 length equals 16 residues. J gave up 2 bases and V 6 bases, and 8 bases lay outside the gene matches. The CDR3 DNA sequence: TGTGCCAGCAGCCCCAGGGCGGGGGGAAACACCGGGGAGCTGTTTTTT. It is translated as CASSPRAGGNTGELFF.

CDR3 nucleotide sequence: TGTGCCAGCAGCGTAGAAGGGGCGCCGGCAGATACGCAGTATTTT. It specifies CASSVEGAPADTQYF. V is TRBV9 and J is TRBJ2-3; possibly TRBD1 for D (5 bases). The length of the CDR3 is 15 residues. Germline-derived CDR1 and CDR2 are SGDLS and YYNGEE. The V and J ends lost 0 bases and 4 bases respectively, with 12 bases between them.

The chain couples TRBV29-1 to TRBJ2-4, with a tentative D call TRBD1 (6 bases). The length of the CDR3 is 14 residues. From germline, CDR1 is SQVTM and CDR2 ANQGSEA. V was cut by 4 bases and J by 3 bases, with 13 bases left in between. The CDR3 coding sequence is TGCAGCGTTGTAGTTCGGGACAACAAAAACATTCAGTACTTC. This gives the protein CSVVVRDNKNIQYF.

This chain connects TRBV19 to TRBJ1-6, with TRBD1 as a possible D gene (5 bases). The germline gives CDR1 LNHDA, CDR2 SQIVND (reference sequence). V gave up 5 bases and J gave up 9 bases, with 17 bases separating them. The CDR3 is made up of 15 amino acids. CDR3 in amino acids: CASSLEGRAGSPLHF. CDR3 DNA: TGTGCCAGTAGTCTGGAAGGCAGGGCAGGTTCACCCCTCCACTTT.

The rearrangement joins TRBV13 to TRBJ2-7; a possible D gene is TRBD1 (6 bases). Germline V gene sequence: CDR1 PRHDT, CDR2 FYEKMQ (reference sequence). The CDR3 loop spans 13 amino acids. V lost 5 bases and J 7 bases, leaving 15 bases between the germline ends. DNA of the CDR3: TGTGCCAGCAGCCCGGGGCACAGGGATGAGCAGTACTTC. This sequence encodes CASSPGHRDEQYF.

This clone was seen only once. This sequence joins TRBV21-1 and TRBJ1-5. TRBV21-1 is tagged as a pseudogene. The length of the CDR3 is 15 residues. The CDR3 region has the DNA TGTGCCAGCAGCAAAGCGGGGAGGGGTTCATGCCCCCAGCATTTT. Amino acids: CASSKAGRGSCPQHF.

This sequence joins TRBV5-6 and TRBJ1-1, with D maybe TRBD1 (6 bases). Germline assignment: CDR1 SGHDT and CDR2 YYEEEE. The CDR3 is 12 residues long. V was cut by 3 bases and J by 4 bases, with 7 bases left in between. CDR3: CASSYRVTEAFF. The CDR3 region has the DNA TGTGCCAGCAGCTACAGGGTCACTGAAGCTTTCTTT.

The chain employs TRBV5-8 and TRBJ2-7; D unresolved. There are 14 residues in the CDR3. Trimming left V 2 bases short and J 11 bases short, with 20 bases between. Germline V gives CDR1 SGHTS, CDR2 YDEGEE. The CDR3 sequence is CASSFDMEDDKEYF. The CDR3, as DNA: TGTGCCAGCAGCTTCGACATGGAAGATGATAAGGAGTACTTC.

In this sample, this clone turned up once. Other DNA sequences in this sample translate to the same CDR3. The CDR3 region is CASSQTGGSYEQYF. The CDR3 coding sequence is TGTGCCAGCAGTCAGACAGGGGGGTCCTACGAGCAGTACTTC. The chain is built from TRBV28 and TRBJ2-7, with 9 nucleotides matching TRBD1. Germline CDR1 is MDHEN and CDR2 is SYDVKM. CDR3 length: 14 residues. Trimming removed 5 bases from V and 1 base from J; junction bases left unmatched: 3.

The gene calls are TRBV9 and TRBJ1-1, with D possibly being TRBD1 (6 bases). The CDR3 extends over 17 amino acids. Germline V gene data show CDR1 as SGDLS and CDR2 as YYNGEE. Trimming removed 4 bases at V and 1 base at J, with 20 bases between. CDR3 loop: CASSSRISQQGNTEAFF. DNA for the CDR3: TGTGCCAGCAGCTCCCGGATTAGCCAACAGGGGAACACTGAAGCTTTCTTT.

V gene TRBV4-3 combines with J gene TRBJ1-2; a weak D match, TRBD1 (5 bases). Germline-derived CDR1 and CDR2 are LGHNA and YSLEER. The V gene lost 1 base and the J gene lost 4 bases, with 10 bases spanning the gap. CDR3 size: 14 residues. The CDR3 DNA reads TGCGCCAGCAGCCAAGCCCGCGGGGGCTATGGCTACACCTTC. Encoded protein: CASSQARGGYGYTF.